This paragraph covers one T cell receptor beta chain sequence. What it binds is unknown. TCRdb reworked the 5' RACE reads into one entry per CDR3 protein, no DNA. The table counts hundreds of thousands of distinct CDR3 sequences; 5% to 5.5% lies in the top ten. The data were taken from a study of T cells expressing NK-cell markers. Study-level background: It was from sorted CD3+CD56+NKG2C+, CD3+CD56+NKG2C- and CD3+CD56-NKG2C+ T cells that TCR beta repertoires came. The study's findings and limits: The CD3+CD56-NKG2C+ fraction of several donors was also led by these clonotypes.

Sequencing was done on a sample of blood T cells: a sorted CD56 or NKG2C T cell subset, CD4+ or CD8+ T cells, or bulk PBMC T cells (not recorded which). The clonotype originates from a man aged 18-70 years in good health.

The CDR3 reads CASRTQGAARQPQHF. The J gene is TRBJ1-5, the V gene TRBV6-1; the D gene TCRdb calls, TRBD1, cannot be checked with no DNA. Germline V lookup: CDR1 MNHNS, CDR2 SASEGT. The CDR3 is 15 amino acids.